Below, 22 T cell receptor beta chains from the same sample are listed, as sequenced in a study of cytomegalovirus exposure and HLA in healthy donors. PCR employed 60 Vbeta and 13 Jbeta primers. Clones were sequenced by immunoSEQ multiplex PCR, and TCRdb holds only the in-frame ones, with some missing. Here the sample spans around 150,000 clones, around 83% being singletons. The material sequenced was PBMCs. Source of these receptors: a man younger than 30 in good health and CMV-seropositive.

The genes are TRBV19 and TRBJ1-1; TRBD1 matches 8 bases. The CDR3 covers 15 residues. V lost 6 bases to trimming and J lost 3 bases; unmatched junction nucleotides: 9. Per germline, CDR1 LNHDA and CDR2 SQIVND (reference sequence). CDR3 in DNA: TGTGCCAGTAGCCCAGGGACAGGCTGGGACACTGAAGCTTTCTTT. Encoded protein: CASSPGTGWDTEAFF.

The chain carries TRBV2 and TRBJ2-1; D is undetermined. CDR1 is SNHLY and CDR2 is FYNNEI in the germline V gene. Trimming left V 2 bases short and J 2 bases short, with 13 bases between. The CDR3 covers 16 residues. Here the CDR3 DNA reads TGTGCCAGCAGTGAATCGGTCCCAACCCCCTACAATGAGCAGTTCTTC. Its translation is CASSESVPTPYNEQFF.

This chain uses TRBV6-5 with TRBJ2-5, with D maybe TRBD1 (5 bases). Trimming took off 6 bases at V and 0 bases at J, with 11 bases between the two ends. In germline, CDR1 is MNHEY, CDR2 SVGAGI. The CDR3 runs 14 residues. The DNA of the CDR3 is TGTGCCAGCAGCAATGGGGCGTACCAAGAGACCCAGTACTTC. Residues: CASSNGAYQETQYF.

The chain carries TRBV25-1 and TRBJ2-5; 10 nucleotides align to TRBD1. CDR1 is MGHDK, CDR2 SYGVNS, per germline. V lost 2 bases, J lost 3 bases, and 6 bases stayed unmatched. The CDR3 sequence is 16 residues long. This chain's CDR3 is CASSEGGTGVEETQYF. The CDR3, as DNA: TGTGCCAGCAGTGAAGGGGGGACAGGGGTCGAAGAGACCCAGTACTTC.

This chain's CDR3 is CASSLELWGRETQYF. In DNA, the CDR3 is TGTGCCAGCAGCTTAGAACTGTGGGGGCGAGAGACCCAGTACTTC. The chain uses TRBV13 and TRBJ2-5; a weak D match, TRBD1 (6 bases). Germline CDR1 and CDR2: PRHDT and FYEKMQ (reference sequence). V dropped 1 base and J dropped 4 bases, with 13 bases sitting between them. This CDR3 comprises 15 residues.

J is TRBJ2-5 and V is TRBV10-3, with 11 bases aligning to TRBD1. This CDR3 is built from 14 residues. Trimming removed 6 bases from V and 5 bases from J; junction bases left unmatched: 5. Germline lookup yields CDR1 ENHRY and CDR2 SYGVKD. The CDR3 DNA follows: TGTGCCATCAGCGATGGGACAGGGGGGGAGACCCAGTACTTC. Protein sequence: CAISDGTGGETQYF.

Turning to this clone: The junction does not match germline at one end; this may be a read error. The gene calls are TRBV10-3 and TRBJ2-3; D is perhaps TRBD1 (6 bases). From germline, CDR1 is ENHRY and CDR2 SYGVKD. The CDR3 has 14 residues. CDR3: CAMSGGQPTDTQYF. Written as DNA, the CDR3 is TGTGCCATGAGTGGAGGACAGCCCACAGATACGCAGTATTTT.

This chain links TRBV30 with TRBJ2-3; D gene unclear. V was cut by 2 bases and J by 6 bases, with 9 bases left in between. CDR3 length equals 12 residues. Germline lookup yields CDR1 GTSNPN and CDR2 SVGIG (reference sequence). The CDR3 is CAWSRYSDTQYF. Here the CDR3 DNA reads TGTGCCTGGAGTCGATACTCCGATACGCAGTATTTT. The whole variable domain, filled in from reference TRBV30 and TRBJ2-3, reads SQTIHQWPATLVQPVGSPLSLECTVEGTSNPNLYWYRQAAGRGLQLLFYSVGIGQISSEVPQNLSASRPQDRQFILSSKKLLLSDSGFYLCAWSRYSDTQYFGPGTRLTVL.

This chain connects TRBV19 to TRBJ1-1; D is ambiguous. The CDR3 loop spans 16 amino acids. The ends were cut back, 5 bases at V and 1 base at J, with 17 bases in the middle. CDR1 LNHDA and CDR2 SQIVND come from the germline V gene (reference sequence). Written as DNA, the CDR3 is TGTGCCAGTAGTCTCGCGAACAGTTTACCGAACACTGAAGCTTTCTTT. Translating gives CASSLANSLPNTEAFF.

The V call is TRBV19, the J call TRBJ2-7; 7 nucleotides agree with TRBD1. Trimming cost V 1 base and J 5 bases; bases outside gene matches: 8. The germline V gene has CDR1 LNHDA and CDR2 SQIVND (reference sequence). There are 15 residues in the CDR3. The DNA for the CDR3 is TGTGCCAGTAGTATAGGGACAGGAAAAGGAGACGAGCAGTACTTC. Translating it yields CASSIGTGKGDEQYF. The complete variable domain, with remaining parts taken from reference TRBV19 and TRBJ2-7, reads DGGITQSPKYLFRKEGQNVTLSCEQNLNHDAMYWYRQDPGQGLRLIYYSQIVNDFQKGDIAEGYSVSREKKESFPLTVTSAQKNPTAFYLCASSIGTGKGDEQYFGPGTRLTVT.

This chain connects TRBV30 to TRBJ1-4; D might be TRBD1 (5 bases). V dropped 1 base and J dropped 7 bases, with 16 bases sitting between them. Germline values: CDR1 GTSNPN, CDR2 SVGIG (reference sequence). The CDR3 sequence is 15 residues long. CDR3 residues: CAWSAGIGAGEKLFF. CDR3 bases: TGTGCCTGGAGTGCTGGGATTGGGGCAGGTGAAAAACTGTTTTTT.

The rearrangement joins TRBV11-1 to TRBJ2-7; D ambiguous. V dropped 3 bases and J dropped 2 bases, with 8 bases sitting between them. The CDR3 loop spans 13 amino acids. CDR1 is SGHAT and CDR2 is FQDESV in the germline V gene (reference sequence). The CDR3 loop is CASSLLETYEQYF. CDR3 sequence (DNA): TGTGCCAGCAGCTTGTTGGAGACCTACGAGCAGTACTTC.

The rearrangement joins TRBV4-3 to TRBJ1-2; 7 bases fit TRBD1. The CDR3 contains 15 residues. V lost 0 bases and J lost 2; bases outside the gene matches: 3. Germline CDR1 reads LGHNA; CDR2 reads YSLEER. The CDR3 nucleotides are TGCGCCAGCAGCCAAGAGGAGGGGGCGAACTATGGCTACACCTTC. It translates to CASSQEEGANYGYTF.

The chain uses TRBV4-3 and TRBJ1-3; a possible D gene is TRBD1 (6 bases). CDR1 and CDR2 (germline): LGHNA, YSLEER. The CDR3 extends over 13 amino acids. Trimming removed 4 bases at V and 5 bases at J, with 9 bases between. DNA for the CDR3: TGCGCCAGCAGCCCACAGGGCAGAAACACCATATATTTT. Translation: CASSPQGRNTIYF.

The V call is TRBV7-9, the J call TRBJ1-2; D unresolved. The V gene lost 1 base and the J gene lost 9 bases, with 9 bases spanning the gap. CDR3 length: 12 residues. Germline V gene sequence: CDR1 SEHNR, CDR2 FQNEAQ (reference sequence). DNA for the CDR3: TGTGCCAGCAGCTTAGGCAGTTTTAGCTACACCTTC. Encoded protein: CASSLGSFSYTF. The full variable domain, rest sourced from reference TRBV7-9 and TRBJ1-2, is DTGVSQNPRHKITKRGQNVTFRCDPISEHNRLYWYRQTLGQGPEFLTYFQNEAQLEKSRLLSDRFSAERPKGSFSTLEIQRTEQGDSAMYLCASSLGSFSYTFGSGTRLTVV.

The chain has TRBV15 and TRBJ1-3; D is undetermined. Trimming cost V 0 bases and J 4 bases, with 10 bases left between them. Germline CDR1 LNHNV, CDR2 YYDKDF (reference sequence). The CDR3 is made up of 15 amino acids. CDR3 sequence reads: CATSRDRTYGNTIYF. CDR3 bases: TGTGCCACCAGCAGAGACAGGACTTACGGAAACACCATATATTTT.

The table lists this clone with a few counts. The chain has TRBV6-5 and TRBJ1-1; tentatively, D is TRBD1 (5 bases). V lost 6 bases and J lost 0, with 11 bases in between. This CDR3 contains 14 residues. Germline CDR1 MNHEY, CDR2 SVGAGI. Here the CDR3 DNA reads TGTGCCAGCAGGATGGACATCATGAACACTGAAGCTTTCTTT. Its translation: CASRMDIMNTEAFF.

The CDR3 is CASSFSRNEQFF. CDR3 DNA sequence: TGTGCCAGCAGCTTTAGCCGCAATGAGCAGTTCTTC. The rearrangement uses TRBV7-8 and TRBJ2-1; no firm D call. The germline V and J ends were trimmed by 3 bases and 6 bases, with 6 bases remaining between them. The CDR3 length is 12 residues. Germline V lookup: CDR1 SGHVS, CDR2 FQNEAQ.

This chain links TRBV5-4 with TRBJ1-2; D remains unclear. CDR1 SGHNT and CDR2 YYREEE come from the germline V gene (reference sequence). The CDR3 loop spans 11 amino acids. V gave up 2 bases and J gave up 12 bases, with 11 bases separating them. CDR3 bases: TGTGCCAGCAGCTTTTTGGGAGGGCACACCTTC. This encodes CASSFLGGHTF.

The chain combines TRBV11-2 with TRBJ1-1; a possible D gene is TRBD1 (6 bases). Germline loops: CDR1 SGHAT, CDR2 FQNNGV. Trimming took off 1 base at V and 11 bases at J, with 14 bases between the two ends. This CDR3 contains 13 residues. The CDR3 nucleotides read TGTGCCAGCAGCTTAGGGGGAAGGGGGAATGCTTTCTTT. Its translation is CASSLGGRGNAFF.

This clone has a single count. The V and J genes are TRBV7-2 and TRBJ2-3, with 9 bases matching TRBD2. The CDR3 contains 17 residues. Germline V lookup: CDR1 SGHTA, CDR2 FQGNSA. V was pared by 5 bases and J by 0 bases, with 9 bases of the junction left unmatched. The CDR3, as DNA: TGTGCCAGCAGCACGGACCGGGGACTAGCTAGCACAGATACGCAGTATTTT. This gives the protein CASSTDRGLASTDTQYF.

This clone was observed many times. The chain uses TRBV6-4 and TRBJ1-1; 8 nucleotides agree with TRBD1. The trim removed 5 bases at V and 1 base at J, leaving 0 bases unmatched. The CDR3 totals 13 residues. In germline, CDR1 is MRHNA, CDR2 SNTAGT. The CDR3 region has the DNA TGTGCCAGCAGTACAGGGGGGAACACTGAAGCTTTCTTT. The encoded protein is CASSTGGNTEAFF.